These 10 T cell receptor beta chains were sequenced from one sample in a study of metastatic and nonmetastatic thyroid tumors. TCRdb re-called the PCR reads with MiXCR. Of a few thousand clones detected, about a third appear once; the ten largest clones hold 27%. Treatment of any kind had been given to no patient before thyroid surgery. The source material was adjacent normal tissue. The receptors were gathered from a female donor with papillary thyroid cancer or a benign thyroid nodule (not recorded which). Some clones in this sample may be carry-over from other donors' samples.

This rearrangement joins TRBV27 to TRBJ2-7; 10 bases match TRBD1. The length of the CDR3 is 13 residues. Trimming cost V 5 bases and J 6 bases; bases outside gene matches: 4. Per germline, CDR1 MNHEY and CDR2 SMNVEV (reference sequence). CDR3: CASSPGTGVEQYF. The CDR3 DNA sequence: TGTGCCAGCAGTCCTGGGACAGGGGTCGAGCAGTACTTC.

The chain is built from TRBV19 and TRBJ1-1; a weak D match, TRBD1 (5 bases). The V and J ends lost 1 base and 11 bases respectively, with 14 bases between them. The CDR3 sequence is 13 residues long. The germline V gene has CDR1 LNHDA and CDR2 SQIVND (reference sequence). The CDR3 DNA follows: TGTGCCAGTAGTATAGTTGGGGGTTTCAGGGCTTTCTTT. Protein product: CASSIVGGFRAFF.

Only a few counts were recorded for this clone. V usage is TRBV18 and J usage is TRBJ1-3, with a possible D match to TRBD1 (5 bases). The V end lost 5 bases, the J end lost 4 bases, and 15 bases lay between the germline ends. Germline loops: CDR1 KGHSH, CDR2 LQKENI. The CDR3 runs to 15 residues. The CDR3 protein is CASSAGTAQGNTIYF. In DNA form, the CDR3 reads TGTGCCAGCTCAGCGGGGACGGCCCAGGGAAACACCATATATTTT.

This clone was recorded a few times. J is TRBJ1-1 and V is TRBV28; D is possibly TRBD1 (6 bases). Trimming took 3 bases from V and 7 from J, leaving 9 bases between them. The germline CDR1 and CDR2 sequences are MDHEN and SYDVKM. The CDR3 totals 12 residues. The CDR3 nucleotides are TGTGCCAGCAGTTTTAGGGGGTATGAAGCTTTCTTT. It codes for CASSFRGYEAFF.

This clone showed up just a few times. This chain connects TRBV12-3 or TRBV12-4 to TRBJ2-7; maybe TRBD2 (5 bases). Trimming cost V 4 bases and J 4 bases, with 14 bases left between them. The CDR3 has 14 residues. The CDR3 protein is CASSWGSEAYEQYF. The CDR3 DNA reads TGTGCCAGCAGTTGGGGTAGCGAAGCTTACGAGCAGTACTTC.

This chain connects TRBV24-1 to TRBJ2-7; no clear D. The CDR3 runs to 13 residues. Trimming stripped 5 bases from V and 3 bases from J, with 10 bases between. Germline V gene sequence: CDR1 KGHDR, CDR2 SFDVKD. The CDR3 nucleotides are TGTGCCACCAGTGCTGGGATAGACTACGAGCAGTACTTC. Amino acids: CATSAGIDYEQYF.

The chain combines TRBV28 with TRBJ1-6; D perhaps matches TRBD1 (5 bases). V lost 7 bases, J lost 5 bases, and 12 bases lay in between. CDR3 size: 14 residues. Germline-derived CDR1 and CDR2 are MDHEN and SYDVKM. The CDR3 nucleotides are TGTGCCAGCACACGACAGAGCGATAATTCACCCCTCCACTTT. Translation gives CASTRQSDNSPLHF. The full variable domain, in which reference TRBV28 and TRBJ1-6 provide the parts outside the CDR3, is DVKVTQSSRYLVKRTGEKVFLECVQDMDHENMFWYRQDPGLGLRLIYFSYDVKMKEKGDIPEGYSVSREKKERFSLILESASTNQTSMYLCASTRQSDNSPLHFGNGTRLTVT.

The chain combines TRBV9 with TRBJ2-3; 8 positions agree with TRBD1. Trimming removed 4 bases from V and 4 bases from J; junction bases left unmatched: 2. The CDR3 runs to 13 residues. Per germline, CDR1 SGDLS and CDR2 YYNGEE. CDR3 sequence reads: CASSWTGSDTQYF. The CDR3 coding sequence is TGTGCCAGCAGCTGGACAGGGTCAGATACGCAGTATTTT.

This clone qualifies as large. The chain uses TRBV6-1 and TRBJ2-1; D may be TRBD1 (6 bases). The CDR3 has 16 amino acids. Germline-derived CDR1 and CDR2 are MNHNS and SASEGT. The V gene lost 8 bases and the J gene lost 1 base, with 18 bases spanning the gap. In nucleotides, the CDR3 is TGTGCCAGCGCAACTAACAGGGACCCATCCTACAATGAGCAGTTCTTC. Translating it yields CASATNRDPSYNEQFF.

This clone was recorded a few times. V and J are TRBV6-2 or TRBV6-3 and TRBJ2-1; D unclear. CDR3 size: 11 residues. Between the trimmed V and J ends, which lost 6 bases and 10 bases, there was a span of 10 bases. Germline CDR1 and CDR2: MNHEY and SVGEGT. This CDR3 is CASSKSWEQFF. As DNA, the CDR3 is TGTGCCAGCAGCAAAAGCTGGGAGCAGTTCTTC.